These 24 T cell receptor beta chains were sequenced from one sample in a study of read filtering for tumor transcriptome and immune sequencing. Molecular barcoded adaptors covering alpha/delta and beta/gamma chains were used on roughly 400 ng RNA. TCRdb recomputed calls from the reads with MiXCR, one row per CDR3 protein. The table shows around 50,000 distinct CDR3 sequences, with 12% occurring only once. Material for sequencing was a population of CD138-negative cells sorted from bone marrow. All receptors come from a donor at least 40 years old with multiple myeloma.

The gene calls are TRBV7-2 and TRBJ1-1; TRBD1 agrees at 12 bases. Looked up from germline, CDR1 is SGHTA and CDR2 is FQGNSA. This CDR3 has 16 residues. The trim removed 1 base at V and 6 bases at J, leaving 6 bases unmatched. CDR3 residues: CASSLVGTGGDSEAFF. The CDR3 nucleotides are TGTGCCAGCAGCTTAGTGGGGACAGGGGGCGACTCTGAAGCTTTCTTT. Using reference TRBV7-2 and TRBJ1-1 for the parts outside the CDR3, the full variable domain is GAGVSQSPSNKVTEKGKDVELRCDPISGHTALYWYRQSLGQGLEFLIYFQGNSAPDKSGLPSDRFSAERTGGSVSTLTIQRTQQEDSAVYLCASSLVGTGGDSEAFFGQGTRLTVV.

This clonotype was detected many times. DNA for the CDR3: TGTGCCAGCAGCCAAGATAGAAGACGGGGGGGGACCGGGGAGCTGTTTTTT. It is translated as CASSQDRRRGGTGELFF. The chain links TRBV3-1 to TRBJ2-2, with 8 bases matching TRBD2. CDR1 and CDR2 from the germline V gene are LGHDT and YNNKEL (reference sequence). The CDR3 loop spans 17 amino acids. After removal of 0 bases from V and 5 bases from J, the junction contained 8 bases not matched to a gene.

There are many counts of this clonotype. The chain employs TRBV20-1 and TRBJ2-5; a possible D gene is TRBD2 (6 bases). V was pared by 2 bases and J by 1 base, with 17 bases between. This CDR3 contains 16 residues. Germline CDR1 and CDR2: DFQATT and SNEGSKA (reference sequence). This CDR3 reads CSARPFLAITQETQYF. In nucleotides, the CDR3 is TGCAGTGCTAGACCGTTTCTAGCGATCACCCAAGAGACCCAGTACTTC.

This clonotype occurred a few times. This may stem from a read error, because a much larger clone lies one nucleotide away. CDR3 region: CASTPVRANTGELFF. The CDR3 DNA sequence: TGCGCCAGCACCCCCGTACGGGCCAACACCGGGGAGCTGTTTTTT. The chain is built from TRBV5-1 and TRBJ2-2; D is unclear. V lost 6 bases, J lost 2 bases, and 14 bases lay in between. This CDR3 spans 15 amino acids. Germline V CDR1 and CDR2: SGHRS, YFSETQ. Together with reference TRBV5-1 and TRBJ2-2, the CDR3 gives the full variable domain: KAGVTQTPRYLIKTRGQQVTLSCSPISGHRSVSWYQQTPGQGLQFLFEYFSETQRNKGNFPGRFSGRQFSNSRSEMNVSTLELGDSALYLCASTPVRANTGELFFGEGSRLTVL.

This clonotype appeared many times. V is TRBV5-1 and J is TRBJ2-7; TRBD1 aligns across 8 bases. The CDR3 runs 14 residues. Germline lookup yields CDR1 SGHRS and CDR2 YFSETQ. Germline trimming cut 3 bases from V and 7 bases from J; bases unmatched to any gene: 9. CDR3 region: CASSWDRNREEQYF. The DNA for the CDR3 is TGCGCCAGCAGCTGGGACAGGAATAGAGAGGAGCAGTACTTC.

Comment on this clonotype: Relative to the germline gene, one junction end is altered; a read error may explain this. DNA for the CDR3: TGCGCCAGCAGCTTCAGGGGGCAAGGGACCCAGTACTTC. Translated: CASSFRGQGTQYF. The V call is TRBV5-1, the J call TRBJ2-5, with 8 nucleotides matching TRBD1. Germline V lookup: CDR1 SGHRS, CDR2 YFSETQ. The CDR3 consists of 13 residues.

At least ten counts were recorded for this clonotype. V gene TRBV30 combines with J gene TRBJ2-2; D remains unclear. The ends were cut back, 2 bases at V and 5 bases at J, with 0 bases in the middle. The CDR3 has 10 amino acids. From germline, CDR1 is GTSNPN and CDR2 SVGIG (reference sequence). CDR3 coding DNA: TGTGCCTGGAGTACCGGGGAGCTGTTTTTT. Its translation is CAWSTGELFF.

This clonotype was counted many times. The genes are TRBV19 and TRBJ2-3, with unresolved D. V gave up 5 bases and J gave up 5 bases, with 11 bases separating them. CDR1 is LNHDA and CDR2 is SQIVND in the germline V gene (reference sequence). The CDR3 consists of 13 residues. CDR3 DNA: TGTGCCAGTAGTGAAGTCAGGCGAGATACGCAGTATTTT. Its protein product is CASSEVRRDTQYF.

This clonotype was detected many times. The V gene is TRBV6-5, the J gene TRBJ2-7; D unresolved. V shed 2 bases and J shed 0 bases, with 11 bases lying between them. Germline CDR1 reads MNHEY; CDR2 reads SVGAGI. The CDR3 spans 15 residues. The CDR3 DNA is TGTGCCAGCAGTTACAAGATTTTGAGCTCCTACGAGCAGTACTTC. Its protein is CASSYKILSSYEQYF.

This clonotype was counted ten times or more. The rearrangement links TRBV6-2 or TRBV6-3 to TRBJ1-5, with 7 nucleotides matching TRBD1. The CDR3 length is 13 residues. With 2 bases clipped from V and 5 bases from J, the junction kept 0 bases outside the gene matches. Looked up from germline, CDR1 is MNHEY and CDR2 is SVGEGT. The DNA of the CDR3 is TGTGCCAGCAGTTACAGGGGGCATCAGCCCCAGCATTTT. It yields the protein CASSYRGHQPQHF.

This clonotype showed up many times. The chain joins TRBV19 to TRBJ2-1, with D perhaps given as TRBD1 or TRBD2 (6 bases each). The V end was cut by 5 bases, the J end by 0 bases, with 20 bases between. CDR1 is LNHDA, CDR2 SQIVND, per germline (reference sequence). The CDR3 runs to 18 residues. DNA of the CDR3: TGTGCCAGTAGTTTCCGGGGGCAAAGATTTTTCTCCTACAATGAGCAGTTCTTC. This codes for CASSFRGQRFFSYNEQFF.

This clonotype appeared many times. This chain links TRBV20-1 with TRBJ2-3, with TRBD2 matching over 7 bases. V lost 8 bases, J lost 1 base, and 0 bases stayed unmatched. The CDR3 loop spans 11 amino acids. Germline lookup yields CDR1 DFQATT and CDR2 SNEGSKA (reference sequence). CDR3 loop: CSRGGTDTQYF. CDR3 DNA: TGCAGTCGGGGGGGCACAGATACGCAGTATTTT.

Regarding this clonotype: A read error may be the cause here, since a much bigger clone is one base away. The gene calls are TRBV2 and TRBJ2-5; D gene unclear. The CDR3 covers 12 residues. Germline V gene lookup returns CDR1 SNHLY and CDR2 FYNNEI. CDR3 in DNA: TGTGCCAGCAAGGAACTCCAAGGGACCCAGTACTTC. Its protein product is CASKELQGTQYF.

This clonotype occurred many times. V and J are TRBV19 and TRBJ2-7, with D perhaps matching TRBD2 (5 bases). Per germline, CDR1 LNHDA and CDR2 SQIVND (reference sequence). The length of the CDR3 is 15 residues. Trimming took 5 bases from V and 2 from J, leaving 16 bases between them. CDR3 protein: CASSPRRTGTYEQYF. CDR3 nucleotide sequence: TGTGCCAGTAGTCCCAGACGGACGGGAACCTACGAGCAGTACTTC. The full variable domain, rest sourced from reference TRBV19 and TRBJ2-7, is DGGITQSPKYLFRKEGQNVTLSCEQNLNHDAMYWYRQDPGQGLRLIYYSQIVNDFQKGDIAEGYSVSREKKESFPLTVTSAQKNPTAFYLCASSPRRTGTYEQYFGPGTRLTVT.

In regard to this clonotype: Given a much more abundant clone one base away, this may be a read error. The chain joins TRBV7-9 to TRBJ2-5; 7 bases fit TRBD1. The germline V gene has CDR1 SEHNR and CDR2 FQNEAQ (reference sequence). The CDR3 spans 15 residues. In DNA, the CDR3 is TGTGCCAGCAGCTCCGACAGGGAACCCCAAGAGACCCAGTGCTTC. Encoded protein: CASSSDREPQETQCF.

This clonotype was seen just once. This may come from a read error, since a much larger clone is one base off. The chain combines TRBV29-1 with TRBJ2-5, with 7 positions matching TRBD2. J gave up 9 bases and V 3 bases, and 10 bases lay outside the gene matches. The germline V gene has CDR1 SQVTM and CDR2 ANQGSEA. CDR3 length: 13 amino acids. The CDR3 DNA follows: TGCAGCGTTGAGTTCAGCGGGGCAAAGGCCCAGTACTTC. It translates to CSVEFSGAKAQYF.

In regard to this clonotype: It may be a read error: a sequence one base away is much more abundant. The V and J genes are TRBV12-3 or TRBV12-4 and TRBJ1-1, with D uncertain. The CDR3 contains 13 residues. CDR3 in amino acids: CASSTPPGTGAFF. The CDR3 nucleotides are TGTGCCAGCAGTACCCCCCCAGGCACTGGAGCTTTCTTT.

This clonotype was observed a few times. This sequence may be a read error, since a much larger clone differs from it by one base. J is TRBJ2-2 and V is TRBV7-3; 7 positions agree with TRBD2. Germline V gene sequence: CDR1 SGHTA, CDR2 FQGTGA. J lost 6 bases, V lost 1 base, and 8 bases had no gene match. The CDR3 contains 16 residues. The CDR3 nucleotides are TGTGCCAGCAGCTTAAGCGGACTAGGCCTCCCCGGGGAGCTGTTTTTT. It specifies CASSLSGLGLPGELFF.

This clonotype was counted at least ten times. The chain combines TRBV20-1 with TRBJ2-1, with D possibly matching TRBD1 (5 bases). Germline CDR1 reads DFQATT; CDR2 reads SNEGSKA (reference sequence). V gave up 0 bases and J gave up 1 base, with 10 bases separating them. This CDR3 is built from 15 residues. The CDR3 nucleotides read TGCAGTGCTAGAGATCTGCAGGGTTCCTACAATGAGCAGTTCTTC. Residues: CSARDLQGSYNEQFF.

This clonotype was recorded at least ten times. The chain couples TRBV11-2 to TRBJ2-1, with D possibly TRBD1 on 6 matching bases. Germline CDR1 and CDR2: SGHAT and FQNNGV. With 5 bases removed from V and 0 bases from J, the gap between germline ends came to 14 bases. CDR3 length: 16 residues. CDR3 coding DNA: TGTGCCAGCAGCACTACCGGGACACCCTCCTACAATGAGCAGTTCTTC. It translates to CASSTTGTPSYNEQFF.

About this clonotype itself: At one end the junction does not follow the germline gene, possibly because of a read error. The chain joins TRBV7-9 to TRBJ2-7; 9 bases agree with TRBD1. The CDR3 sequence is 14 residues long. Germline CDR1 reads SEHNR; CDR2 reads FQNEAQ (reference sequence). The CDR3: CASSAGTGRSERYF. CDR3 DNA: TGTGCCAGCAGTGCCGGGACAGGGAGATCCGAGCGGTACTTC. Full variable domain (rest looked up from reference TRBV7-9 and TRBJ2-7): DTGVSQNPRHKITKRGQNVTFRCDPISEHNRLYWYRQTLGQGPEFLTYFQNEAQLEKSRLLSDRFSAERPKGSFSTLEIQRTEQGDSAMYLCASSAGTGRSERYFGPGTRLTVT.

This clonotype was seen ten or more times. The V call is TRBV6-5, the J call TRBJ2-1; 7 nucleotides align to TRBD1. The CDR3 length is 13 residues. Germline lookup yields CDR1 MNHEY and CDR2 SVGAGI. V shed 5 bases, J shed 14 bases, and the junction held 12 bases outside the gene matches. CDR3 sequence reads: CASSPPQGYNKFF. CDR3 DNA: TGTGCCAGCAGTCCGCCACAGGGGTACAATAAGTTCTTC.

At least ten counts were recorded for this clonotype. The V gene is TRBV5-4, the J gene TRBJ1-1; no clear D gene. This CDR3 comprises 15 residues. V lost 3 bases and J 0 bases, leaving 12 bases between the germline ends. Germline V lookup: CDR1 SGHNT, CDR2 YYREEE (reference sequence). The CDR3 is CASSSEGRMNTEAFF. The CDR3 nucleotides are TGTGCCAGCAGCTCCGAAGGCAGAATGAACACTGAAGCTTTCTTT.

The sample holds many counts of this clonotype. The chain has TRBV6-2 or TRBV6-3 and TRBJ1-5; D is perhaps TRBD1 (6 bases). The CDR3 loop spans 15 amino acids. Germline lookup yields CDR1 MNHEY and CDR2 SVGEGT. Trimming left V 2 bases short and J 3 bases short, with 11 bases between. CDR3 nucleotides: TGTGCCAGCAGTTACGGGGGGGCCGTCAATCAGCCCCAGCATTTT. Translated: CASSYGGAVNQPQHF.